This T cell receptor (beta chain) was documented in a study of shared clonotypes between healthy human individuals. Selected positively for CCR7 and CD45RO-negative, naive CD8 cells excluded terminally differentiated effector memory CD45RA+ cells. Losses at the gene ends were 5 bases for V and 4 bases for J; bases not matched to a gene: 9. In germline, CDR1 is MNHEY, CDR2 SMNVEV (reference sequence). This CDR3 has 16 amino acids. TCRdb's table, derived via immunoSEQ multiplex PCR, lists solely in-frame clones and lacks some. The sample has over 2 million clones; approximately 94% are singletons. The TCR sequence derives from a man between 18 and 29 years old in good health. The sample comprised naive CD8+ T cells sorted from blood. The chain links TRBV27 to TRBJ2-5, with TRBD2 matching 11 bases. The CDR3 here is CASSKLAGAWLETQYF. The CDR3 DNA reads TGTGCCAGCAGTAAACTAGCGGGAGCTTGGCTAGAGACCCAGTACTTC.